A selection of T cell receptor beta chains follows, all from one sample in a study of blood T cell repertoires in COVID-19. TCRdb keeps only in-frame clones here, not all; method: immunoSEQ multiplex PCR. Of fewer than 50,000 clones in the sample, about 81% are singletons; the top ten hold roughly 40%. The sample taken for sequencing was peripheral blood. Receptors originate from a man aged 40-50 years with active or convalescent COVID-19. The CDR3 runs from the conserved cysteine through the conserved F or W. Fields, in order: clone size, V gene, D gene, J gene, CDR3 protein, CDR3 DNA. D genes are given only for firm matches. Some rows mark clone size as missing; the rest say once, few, many or name a class of expanded clone.

.,TRBV12-3/TRBV12-4,.,TRBJ2-1,CASSLTRNEQFF,TGTGCCAGCAGTTTAACTCGAAATGAGCAGTTCTTC
.,TRBV4-3,.,TRBJ2-5,CASSQDDRKETQYF,TGCGCCAGCAGCCAAGATGATAGAAAAGAGACCCAGTACTTC
.,TRBV12-5,TRBD2,TRBJ2-2,CASGLARLAGRRTGELFF,TGTGCTAGTGGTTTGGCCAGACTAGCGGGGCGGCGTACCGGGGAGCTGTTTTTT
.,TRBV21-1,.,TRBJ2-1,CASSLLSGYNEQFF,TGTGCCAGCAGCTTACTTAGCGGGTACAATGAGCAGTTCTTC
.,TRBV7-9,.,TRBJ2-1,CASSLVGLANYNEQFF,TGTGCCAGCAGCTTAGTCGGCCTAGCGAACTACAATGAGCAGTTCTTC
.,TRBV30,TRBD1,TRBJ1-2,CAGRQGNYGYTF,TGTGCCGGGAGACAGGGGAACTATGGCTACACCTTC
.,TRBV19,.,TRBJ1-1,CASSIQGNTEAFF,TGTGCCAGTAGTATCCAGGGAAACACTGAAGCTTTCTTT
.,TRBV5-1,TRBD2,TRBJ2-1,CASSLVSSGRDNEQFF,TGCGCCAGCAGCTTGGTCTCTAGCGGGAGAGACAATGAGCAGTTCTTC
.,TRBV3-1/TRBV3-2,TRBD1,TRBJ1-3,CASSQGQGVGNTIYF,TGTGCCAGCAGCCAAGGACAGGGGGTCGGAAACACCATATATTTT
.,TRBV19,.,TRBJ1-1,CASSSGIGGPSFMNTEAFF,TGTGCCAGTAGTTCGGGAATCGGAGGGCCTTCTTTCATGAACACTGAAGCTTTCTTT
.,TRBV30,.,TRBJ1-1,CAWSVQSGTEAFF,TGTGCCTGGAGTGTACAGAGTGGCACTGAAGCTTTCTTT
.,TRBV30,.,TRBJ1-2,CAWSQGPMGCTF,TGTGCCTGGAGCCAGGGCCCCATGGGATGCACCTTC
few,TRBV5-5,.,TRBJ1-5,CASSLGQGSNQPQHF,TGTGCCAGCAGCTTGGGGCAGGGGAGCAATCAGCCCCAGCATTTT
.,TRBV7-2,TRBD2,TRBJ2-1,CASSFFLAGANEQFF,TGTGCCAGCAGCTTTTTTCTAGCGGGAGCCAATGAGCAGTTCTTC
.,TRBV6-6,TRBD1,TRBJ1-2,CASSSRTGGIGYTF,TGTGCCAGCAGTTCCCGGACAGGGGGCATTGGCTACACCTTC
.,TRBV28,TRBD1,TRBJ1-2,CASRGTGANYGYTF,TGTGCCAGCAGGGGGACAGGGGCCAACTATGGCTACACCTTC
.,TRBV7-9,.,TRBJ2-7,CASSPRDIYEQYF,TGTGCCAGCAGCCCCCGGGACATATACGAGCAGTACTTC
.,TRBV19,.,TRBJ2-7,CASSKALKYEQYF,TGTGCCAGTAGTAAAGCATTGAAGTACGAGCAGTACTTC
.,TRBV3-1/TRBV3-2,.,TRBJ1-6,CASSRQQGSYNSPLHF,TGTGCCAGCAGCCGTCAACAGGGTTCCTATAATTCACCCCTCCACTTT
.,TRBV6-6,.,TRBJ2-1,CASRSVRNNEQFF,TGTGCCAGCAGATCGGTTAGAAACAATGAGCAGTTCTTC
.,TRBV5-1,.,TRBJ2-3,CASSTDSLASTDTQYF,TGCGCCAGCAGCACTGACAGCCTGGCTAGCACAGATACGCAGTATTTT
few,TRBV7-9,.,TRBJ2-1,CASSNLSPRSGSLRFF,TGTGCCAGCAGCAATCTAAGCCCTAGAAGCGGTAGCCTCAGGTTCTTC
.,TRBV30,TRBD1,TRBJ1-5,CAWSATGVQPQHF,TGTGCCTGGAGTGCTACAGGGGTTCAGCCCCAGCATTTT
few,TRBV2,TRBD1,TRBJ2-5,CASSFNRGETQYF,TGTGCCAGCAGTTTTAACAGGGGAGAGACCCAGTACTTC
.,TRBV6-4,.,TRBJ1-2,CASSDLNYGYTF,TGTGCCAGCAGTGACCTGAACTATGGCTACACCTTC
many,TRBV4-2,.,TRBJ2-7,CASSAAVSYEQYF,TGTGCCAGCAGCGCAGCGGTCTCCTACGAGCAGTACTTC
.,TRBV7-3,.,TRBJ1-2,CASSSNPGSGGSYTF,TGTGCCAGCAGCTCCAACCCTGGTTCGGGGGGAAGCTACACCTTC
.,TRBV2,.,TRBJ1-6,CASSLVPGTGSPLHF,TGTGCCAGCAGCCTTGTCCCAGGAACGGGGTCACCCCTCCACTTT
.,TRBV19,TRBD2,TRBJ2-1,CASSTRASGYNEQFF,TGTGCCAGTAGTACGAGAGCTAGCGGATACAATGAGCAGTTCTTC